A selection of T cell receptor beta chains follows, all from one sample in a study of early T cells in non-severe SARS-CoV-2 infection. TCRdb re-derived calls from the 5' RACE reads in MiXCR, one entry per CDR3 protein. This table holds about 110,000 distinct CDR3 sequences, around an eighth found once. Sequences were derived from whole blood, sampled at baseline. The receptors come from an adult who was a healthcare worker with PCR-confirmed SARS-CoV-2 infection or an uninfected control (not recorded which). The CDR3 runs from the conserved cysteine through the conserved F or W. D genes are given only for firm matches. Part of the rows lack a size; the others show once, few, many or a class for expanded clones.

V gene	J gene	clone size	D gene	CDR3 protein	CDR3 DNA
TRBV20-1	TRBJ2-7	NA	NA	CSARDIRYEQYF	TGCAGTGCTAGAGATATACGGTACGAGCAGTACTTC
TRBV12-3/TRBV12-4	TRBJ1-2	few	TRBD1	CASRGTVGGYGYTF	TGTGCCAGCAGGGGGACAGTCGGCGGTTATGGCTACACCTTC
TRBV18	TRBJ2-1	few	TRBD1	CASSHGQAYNEQFF	TGTGCCAGCTCACACGGACAGGCCTACAATGAGCAGTTCTTC
TRBV11-1	TRBJ2-3	NA	NA	CASSQQLDTQYF	TGTGCCAGCAGCCAACAGCTGGATACGCAGTATTTT
TRBV29-1	TRBJ2-7	once	TRBD1	CSVTGQGYEQYF	TGCAGCGTGACAGGACAGGGCTACGAGCAGTACTTC
TRBV5-1	TRBJ1-1	NA	NA	CASSLDRQNTEVFF	TGCGCCAGCAGCTTGGATCGGCAGAACACTGAAGTTTTCTTT
TRBV6-5	TRBJ1-4	NA	NA	CASSDKSVHNNEKLFF	TGTGCCAGCAGTGATAAGTCGGTCCACAATAATGAAAAACTGTTTTTT
TRBV6-5	TRBJ1-1	few	TRBD1	CASSYWGDGGTGRAFF	TGTGCCAGCAGTTACTGGGGGGATGGAGGGACAGGGAGAGCTTTCTTT
TRBV10-3	TRBJ2-5	few	NA	CAIRDMDGEETQYF	TGTGCCATCAGGGATATGGACGGCGAAGAGACCCAGTACTTC
TRBV29-1	TRBJ2-5	NA	NA	CSVGRGDETQYF	TGCAGCGTTGGCCGCGGGGACGAGACCCAGTACTTC
TRBV28	TRBJ1-1	NA	TRBD1	CASKNRGLASGTEAFF	TGTGCCAGCAAAAACAGGGGTCTCGCGTCGGGGACTGAAGCTTTCTTT
TRBV4-2	TRBJ1-3	once	NA	CASSQAVRGYGNTLYF	TGTGCCAGCAGCCAAGCCGTCCGAGGATATGGAAACACCTTATATTTT
TRBV4-1	TRBJ1-5	NA	TRBD1	CASSLSGQLDQPQHF	TGCGCCAGCAGCCTATCGGGACAGCTAGACCAGCCCCAGCATTTT
TRBV2	TRBJ2-1	NA	TRBD1	CASTPQGYRGENEQFF	TGTGCCAGCACTCCACAGGGGTATAGGGGTGAAAATGAGCAGTTCTTC
TRBV7-2	TRBJ2-7	many	NA	CASSPSRTMSYEQYF	TGTGCCAGCAGCCCAAGCCGGACTATGTCCTACGAGCAGTACTTC
TRBV2	TRBJ2-3	NA	NA	CASSEPGTDTQYF	TGTGCCAGCAGTGAACCAGGGACAGATACGCAGTATTTT
TRBV10-2	TRBJ1-1	NA	NA	CASRATGLNTEAFF	TGCGCCAGCAGGGCGACAGGCCTGAACACTGAAGCTTTCTTT